This T cell receptor (beta chain) was identified in a study of graft-versus-host responses after intestinal transplantation (dated by TCRdb to the early 2020s). At the level of the whole study: The transplants that recipients received were multivisceral, liver-intestinal, or isolated intestinal. Of the roughly 26 intestinal transplant recipients enrolled in the cohort, one of whom was a retransplant, 3 patients without pretransplant specimens were excluded. Samples from a few later patients were sequenced in-house on an Illumina MiSeq with MiXCR processing rather than by the commercial service. After intestinal transplantation, graft-versus-host and host-versus-graft alloreactive T cell clones were followed in the graft, circulation and bone marrow using bulk TCR-beta CDR3 sequencing. To identify alloreactive clones, pre-transplant mixed lymphocyte reaction products were sequenced and compared with unstimulated pre-transplant donor and recipient T cells. Every recipient was given anti-thymocyte globulin induction, then maintenance tacrolimus and steroids for around three years. Donor T cell macrochimerism was defined as a peak of at least 4% donor T cells among recipient peripheral blood mononuclear cells. Overall study outcomes, separate from this receptor: Conclusions were limited by the relatively low number and heterogeneity of intestinal transplant patients. GvH clones turned up in recipient bone marrow, with some appearing earlier in ileal mucosa or blood, a pattern consistent with an intestinal mucosal origin. Peak levels of circulating GvH clones were associated with declines in HvG clones early after transplant. In patients with donor T cell macrochimerism, the allografts had high GvH to HvG T cell clonal ratios.

V lost 5 bases and J lost 0 bases, and the count of bases not matched to a germline gene is 3. The germline V gene sets CDR1 to SNHLY and CDR2 to FYNNEI. The CDR3 holds 15 amino acids from the cysteine to the phenylalanine. The DNA shown is the 45-base CDR3, in frame from base 1. In light of the paper, this sample's time point label describes: cells obtained before transplantation from donor or recipient. CD3+CD4+ and CD3+CD8+ populations were FACS-sorted from unstimulated pre-transplant donor and recipient cells taken from spleen or lymph nodes. As for this clone: The antigen this receptor binds is unknown. Base qualities are missing; no much larger clone stands one base away.

The library was built by means of the immunoSEQ multiplex PCR assay. In most patients, genomic DNA was isolated using the Qiagen DNeasy Blood and Tissue Kit and sent frozen to Adaptive Biotechnologies for TCR sequencing. For most patients, genomic DNA was subjected to high-throughput TCR-beta CDR3 sequencing by Adaptive Biotechnologies. Under the source paper's analysis protocol: TCR sequencing data were retrieved from Adaptive's ImmunoSEQ software for some 19 patients, whereas three other patients were processed with MiXCR and VDJtools. To correct CD4 versus CD8 sorting errors, any sequence found in both subsets at a frequency ratio below 5:1 was removed. CDR3 nucleotide sequences shared between donor and recipient were removed because their origin could not be assigned. To count as alloreactive, a clone needed at least 2-fold expansion over unstimulated cells and a minimum CFSE-low frequency of 0.002% (template counts) or 0.001% (read counts). A clone was considered mappable if detected in the sequenced pre-transplant spleen, lymph node, or MLR CFSE-low populations of the donor or recipient. Cumulative frequency of alloreactive clones was calculated as a percentage of all sequences weighted by copy number. Imported from immuneACCESS, the table was reduced by TCRdb to in-frame sequences with V and J called. These copies leave out some clones; in studies compared against another copy, an unresolved V gene accounts for under half, and the cause of the remainder is not known. V and J calls and clone size are as listed in that table; D and trimming were resolved from the DNA. Within this sample are some 100,000 clones, with under 95% of them counted one time only. The top ten constitute roughly 0.069% of the sample.

The chain couples TRBV2 to TRBJ1-2; 10 bases in between match TRBD1. The sequence was obtained from a human donor who was the organ donor for an intestinal transplant. The sample here was unstimulated CD8+ T cells sorted from spleen or lymph node cells, taken before transplant. This receptor has the CDR3 CASSPGTGANYGYTF. The DNA is TGTGCCAGCAGTCCCGGGACAGGGGCTAACTATGGCTACACCTTC.